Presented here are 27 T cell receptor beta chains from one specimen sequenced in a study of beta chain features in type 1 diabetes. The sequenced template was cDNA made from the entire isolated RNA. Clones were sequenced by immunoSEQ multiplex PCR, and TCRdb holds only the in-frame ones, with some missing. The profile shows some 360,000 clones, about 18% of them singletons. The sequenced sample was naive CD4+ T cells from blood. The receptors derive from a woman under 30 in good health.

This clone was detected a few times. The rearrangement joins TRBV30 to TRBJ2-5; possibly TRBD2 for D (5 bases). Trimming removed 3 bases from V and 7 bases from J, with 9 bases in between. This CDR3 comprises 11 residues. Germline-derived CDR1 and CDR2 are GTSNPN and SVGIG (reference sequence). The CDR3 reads CAWRGSRTQYF. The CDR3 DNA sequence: TGTGCCTGGAGGGGGAGTCGGACCCAGTACTTC.

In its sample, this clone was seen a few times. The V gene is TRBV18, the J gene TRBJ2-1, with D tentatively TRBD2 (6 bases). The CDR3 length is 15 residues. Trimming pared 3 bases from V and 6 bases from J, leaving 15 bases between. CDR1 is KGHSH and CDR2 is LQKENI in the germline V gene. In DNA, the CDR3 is TGTGCCAGCTCACCCTTGTTGAAGGAGGGCAATGAGCAGTTCTTC. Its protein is CASSPLLKEGNEQFF.

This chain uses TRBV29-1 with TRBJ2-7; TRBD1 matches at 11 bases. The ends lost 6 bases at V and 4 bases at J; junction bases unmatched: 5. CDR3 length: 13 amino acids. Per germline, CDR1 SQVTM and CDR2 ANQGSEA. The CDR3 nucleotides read TGCAGCGTCCCCGGGACAGGGGGTTACGAGCAGTACTTC. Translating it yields CSVPGTGGYEQYF.

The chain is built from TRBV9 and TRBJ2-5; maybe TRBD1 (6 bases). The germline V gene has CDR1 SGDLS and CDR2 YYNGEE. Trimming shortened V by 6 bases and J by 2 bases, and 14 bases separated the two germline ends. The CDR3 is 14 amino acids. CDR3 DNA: TGTGCCAGCAATCAGGGGCTGATACAAGAGACCCAGTACTTC. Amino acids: CASNQGLIQETQYF.

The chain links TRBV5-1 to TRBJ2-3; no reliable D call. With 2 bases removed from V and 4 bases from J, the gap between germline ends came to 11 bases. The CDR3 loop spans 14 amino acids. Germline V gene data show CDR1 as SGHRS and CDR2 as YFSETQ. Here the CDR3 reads CASSFSKPSDTQYF. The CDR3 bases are TGCGCCAGCAGCTTCTCCAAGCCCTCAGATACGCAGTATTTT.

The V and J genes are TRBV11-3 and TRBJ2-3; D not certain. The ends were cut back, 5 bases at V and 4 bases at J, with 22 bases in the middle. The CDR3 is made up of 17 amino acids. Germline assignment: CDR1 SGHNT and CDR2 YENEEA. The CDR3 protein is CASSQLGSPSYSDTQYF. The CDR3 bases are TGTGCCAGCAGCCAGCTAGGTTCACCTTCTTACTCAGATACGCAGTATTTT.

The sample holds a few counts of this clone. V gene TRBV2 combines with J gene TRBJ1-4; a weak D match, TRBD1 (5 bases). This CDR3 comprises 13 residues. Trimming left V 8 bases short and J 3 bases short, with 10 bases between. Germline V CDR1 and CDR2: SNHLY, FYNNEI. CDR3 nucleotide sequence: TGTGCCAGCGGGGCTGAGGCTAATGAAAAACTGTTTTTT. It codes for CASGAEANEKLFF.

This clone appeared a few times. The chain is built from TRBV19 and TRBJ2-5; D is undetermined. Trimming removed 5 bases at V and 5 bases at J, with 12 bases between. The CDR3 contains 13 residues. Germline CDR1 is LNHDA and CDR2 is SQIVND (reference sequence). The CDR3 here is CASSPMAAETQYF. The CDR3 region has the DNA TGTGCCAGTAGTCCGATGGCGGCGGAGACCCAGTACTTC.

CDR3 in amino acids: CATRGAPAQETQYF. The CDR3 DNA sequence: TGTGCCACCCGGGGGGCCCCGGCGCAAGAGACCCAGTACTTC. This chain uses TRBV10-3 with TRBJ2-5, with D possibly matching TRBD2 (7 bases). This CDR3 comprises 14 residues. Trimming removed 10 bases at V and 2 bases at J, with 17 bases between. Per germline, CDR1 ENHRY and CDR2 SYGVKD.

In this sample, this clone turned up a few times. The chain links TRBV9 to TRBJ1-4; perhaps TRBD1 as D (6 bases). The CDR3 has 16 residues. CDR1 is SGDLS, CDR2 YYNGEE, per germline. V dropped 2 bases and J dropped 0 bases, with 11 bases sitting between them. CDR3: CASSVGHPATNEKLFF. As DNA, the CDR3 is TGTGCCAGCAGCGTGGGACACCCTGCAACTAATGAAAAACTGTTTTTT. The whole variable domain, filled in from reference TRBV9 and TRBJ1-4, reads DSGVTQTPKHLITATGQRVTLRCSPRSGDLSVYWYQQSLDQGLQFLIQYYNGEERAKGNILERFSAQQFPDLHSELNLSSLELGDSALYFCASSVGHPATNEKLFFGSGTQLSVL.

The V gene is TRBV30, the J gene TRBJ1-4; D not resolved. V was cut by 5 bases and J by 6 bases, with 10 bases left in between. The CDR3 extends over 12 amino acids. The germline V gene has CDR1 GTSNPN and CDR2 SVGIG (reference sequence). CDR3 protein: CAWARRDEKLFF. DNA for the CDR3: TGTGCCTGGGCCAGACGGGATGAAAAACTGTTTTTT.

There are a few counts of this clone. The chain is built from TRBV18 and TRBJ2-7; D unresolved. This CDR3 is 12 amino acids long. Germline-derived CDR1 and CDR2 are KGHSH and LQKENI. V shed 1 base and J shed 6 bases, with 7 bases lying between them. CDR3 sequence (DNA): TGTGCCAGCTCACCACGGGCCGCCGAGCAGTACTTC. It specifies CASSPRAAEQYF.

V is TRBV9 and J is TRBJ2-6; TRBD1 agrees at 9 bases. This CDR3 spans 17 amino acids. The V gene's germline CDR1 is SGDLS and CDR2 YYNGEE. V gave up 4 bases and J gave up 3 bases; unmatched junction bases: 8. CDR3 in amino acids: CASSPRDRVFGANVLTF. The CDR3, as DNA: TGTGCCAGCAGCCCCCGGGACAGGGTGTTTGGGGCCAACGTCCTGACTTTC.

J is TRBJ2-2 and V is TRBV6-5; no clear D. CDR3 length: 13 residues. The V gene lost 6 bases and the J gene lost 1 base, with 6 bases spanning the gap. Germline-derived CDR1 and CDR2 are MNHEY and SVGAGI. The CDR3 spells CASSNKNTGELFF. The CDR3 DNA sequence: TGTGCCAGCAGCAACAAGAACACCGGGGAGCTGTTTTTT.

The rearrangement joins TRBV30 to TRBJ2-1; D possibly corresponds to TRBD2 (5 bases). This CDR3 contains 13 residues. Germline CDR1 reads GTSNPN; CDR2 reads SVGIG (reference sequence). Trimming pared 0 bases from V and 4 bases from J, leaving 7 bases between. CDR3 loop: CAWSVLVYNEQFF. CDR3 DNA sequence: TGTGCCTGGAGTGTACTAGTGTACAATGAGCAGTTCTTC.

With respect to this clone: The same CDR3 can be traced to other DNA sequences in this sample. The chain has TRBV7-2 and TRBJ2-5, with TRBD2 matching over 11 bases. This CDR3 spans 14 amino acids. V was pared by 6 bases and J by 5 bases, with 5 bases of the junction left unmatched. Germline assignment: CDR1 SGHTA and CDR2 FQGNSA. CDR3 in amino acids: CASSSGGAGETQYF. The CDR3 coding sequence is TGTGCCAGCAGTAGCGGGGGGGCCGGGGAGACCCAGTACTTC.

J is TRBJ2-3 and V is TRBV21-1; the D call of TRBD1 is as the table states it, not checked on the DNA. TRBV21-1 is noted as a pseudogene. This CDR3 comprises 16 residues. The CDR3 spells CASSPWDRRRTDTQYF. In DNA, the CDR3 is TGTGCCAGCAGCCCCTGGGACAGGAGACGCACAGATACGCAGTATTTT.

The CDR3 is CAIHEQGYTEAFF. CDR3 DNA: TGTGCCATCCATGAACAGGGTTACACTGAAGCTTTCTTT. The chain combines TRBV11-2 with TRBJ1-1; possibly TRBD1 for D (6 bases). Germline V gives CDR1 SGHAT, CDR2 FQNNGV. Trimming shortened V by 10 bases and J by 3 bases, and 15 bases separated the two germline ends. CDR3 length equals 13 residues.

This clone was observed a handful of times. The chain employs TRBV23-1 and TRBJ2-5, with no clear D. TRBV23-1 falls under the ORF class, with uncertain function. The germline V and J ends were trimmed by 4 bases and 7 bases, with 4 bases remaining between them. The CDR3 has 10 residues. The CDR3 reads CASSRRTQYF. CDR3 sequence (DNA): TGCGCCAGCAGTCGTCGGACCCAGTACTTC.

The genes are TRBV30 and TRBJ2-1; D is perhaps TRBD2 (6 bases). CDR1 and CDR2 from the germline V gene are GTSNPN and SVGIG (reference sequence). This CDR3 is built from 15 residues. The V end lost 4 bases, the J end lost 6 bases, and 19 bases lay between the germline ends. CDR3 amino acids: CAWTVDGRGLNEQFF. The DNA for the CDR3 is TGTGCCTGGACGGTGGACGGGAGAGGGCTCAATGAGCAGTTCTTC. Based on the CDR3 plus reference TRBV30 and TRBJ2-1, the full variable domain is SQTIHQWPATLVQPVGSPLSLECTVEGTSNPNLYWYRQAAGRGLQLLFYSVGIGQISSEVPQNLSASRPQDRQFILSSKKLLLSDSGFYLCAWTVDGRGLNEQFFGPGTRLTVL.

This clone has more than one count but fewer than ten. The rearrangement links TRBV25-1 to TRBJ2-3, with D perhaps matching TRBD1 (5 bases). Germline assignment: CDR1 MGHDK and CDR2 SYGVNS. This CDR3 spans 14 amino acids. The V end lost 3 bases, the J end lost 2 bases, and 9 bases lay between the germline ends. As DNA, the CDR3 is TGTGCCAGCAGTGAGCAGGGAACCACAGATACGCAGTATTTT. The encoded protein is CASSEQGTTDTQYF.

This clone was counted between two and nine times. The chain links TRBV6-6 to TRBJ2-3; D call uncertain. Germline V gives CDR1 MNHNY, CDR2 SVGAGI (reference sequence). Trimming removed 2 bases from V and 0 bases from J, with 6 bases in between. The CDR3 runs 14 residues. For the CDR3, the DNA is TGTGCCAGCAGTTACGCAACTAGCACAGATACGCAGTATTTT. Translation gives CASSYATSTDTQYF.

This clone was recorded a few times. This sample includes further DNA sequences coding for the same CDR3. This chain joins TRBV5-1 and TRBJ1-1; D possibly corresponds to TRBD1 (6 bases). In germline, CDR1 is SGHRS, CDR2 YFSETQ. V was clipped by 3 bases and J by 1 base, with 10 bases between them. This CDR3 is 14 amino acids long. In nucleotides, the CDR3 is TGCGCCAGCAGCTCTGGGACAAGGAACACTGAAGCTTTCTTT. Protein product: CASSSGTRNTEAFF.

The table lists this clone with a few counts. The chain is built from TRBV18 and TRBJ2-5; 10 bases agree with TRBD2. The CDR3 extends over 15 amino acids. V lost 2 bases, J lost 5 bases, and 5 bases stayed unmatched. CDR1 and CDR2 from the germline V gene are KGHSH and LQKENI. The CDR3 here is CASSPSAGGLETQYF. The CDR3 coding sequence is TGTGCCAGCTCACCATCAGCGGGGGGGCTCGAGACCCAGTACTTC.

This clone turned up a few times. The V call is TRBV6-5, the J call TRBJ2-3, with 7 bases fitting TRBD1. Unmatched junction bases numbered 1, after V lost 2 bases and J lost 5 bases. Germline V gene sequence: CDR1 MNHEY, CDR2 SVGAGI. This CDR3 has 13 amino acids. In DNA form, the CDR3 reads TGTGCCAGCAGTTACCGACAGGGAGATACGCAGTATTTT. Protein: CASSYRQGDTQYF.

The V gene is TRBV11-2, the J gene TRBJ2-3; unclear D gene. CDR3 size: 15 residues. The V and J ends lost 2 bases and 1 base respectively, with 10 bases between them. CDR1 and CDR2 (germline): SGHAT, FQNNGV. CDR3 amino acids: CASSLSSPGTDTQYF. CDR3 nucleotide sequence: TGTGCCAGCAGCTTAAGCTCTCCCGGCACAGATACGCAGTATTTT. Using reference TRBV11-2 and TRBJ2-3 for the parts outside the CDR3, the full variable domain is EAGVAQSPRYKIIEKRQSVAFWCNPISGHATLYWYQQILGQGPKLLIQFQNNGVVDDSQLPKDRFSAERLKGVDSTLKIQPAKLEDSAVYLCASSLSSPGTDTQYFGPGTRLTVL.

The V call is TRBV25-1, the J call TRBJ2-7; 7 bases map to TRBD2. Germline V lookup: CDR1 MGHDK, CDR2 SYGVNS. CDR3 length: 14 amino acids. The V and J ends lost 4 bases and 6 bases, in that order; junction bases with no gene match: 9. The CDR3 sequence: CASSGAWGGGEQYF. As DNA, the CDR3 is TGTGCCAGCAGTGGCGCGTGGGGGGGTGGCGAGCAGTACTTC.